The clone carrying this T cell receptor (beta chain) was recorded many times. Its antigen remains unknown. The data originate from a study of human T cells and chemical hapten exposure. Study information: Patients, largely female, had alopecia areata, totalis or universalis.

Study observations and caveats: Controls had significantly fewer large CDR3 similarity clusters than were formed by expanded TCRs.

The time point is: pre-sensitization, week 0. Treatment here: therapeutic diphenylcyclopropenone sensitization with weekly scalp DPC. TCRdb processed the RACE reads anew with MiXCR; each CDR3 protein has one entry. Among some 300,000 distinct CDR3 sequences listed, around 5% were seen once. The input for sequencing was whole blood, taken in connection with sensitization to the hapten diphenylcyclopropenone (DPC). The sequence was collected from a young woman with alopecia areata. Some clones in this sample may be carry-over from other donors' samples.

In nucleotides, the CDR3 is TGTGCCAGCAGCAGGGACAGGCTTTATTCACCCCTCCACTTT. As protein: CASSRDRLYSPLHF. J is TRBJ1-6 and V is TRBV6-6; TRBD1 agrees at 8 bases. Germline V gene sequence: CDR1 MNHNY, CDR2 SVGAGI (reference sequence). Losses at the gene ends were 6 bases for V and 8 bases for J; bases not matched to a gene: 6. This CDR3 has 14 residues.